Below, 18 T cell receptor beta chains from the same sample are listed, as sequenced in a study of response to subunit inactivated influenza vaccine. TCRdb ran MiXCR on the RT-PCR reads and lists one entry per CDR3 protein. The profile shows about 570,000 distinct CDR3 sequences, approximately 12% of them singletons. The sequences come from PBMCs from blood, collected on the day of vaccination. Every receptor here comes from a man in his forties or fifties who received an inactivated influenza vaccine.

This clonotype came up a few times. The DNA for the CDR3 is TGTGCCAGCTCATCCCCTCGGTCCCAGTACTTC. It codes for CASSSPRSQYF. The chain recombines TRBV18 with TRBJ2-5; no firm D call. The V gene's germline CDR1 is KGHSH and CDR2 LQKENI. Trimming shortened V by 5 bases and J by 9 bases, and 10 bases separated the two germline ends. The CDR3 length is 11 residues.

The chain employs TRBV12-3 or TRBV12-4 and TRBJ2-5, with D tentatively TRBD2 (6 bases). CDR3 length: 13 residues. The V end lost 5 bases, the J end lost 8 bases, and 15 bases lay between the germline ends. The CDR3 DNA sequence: TGTGCCAGCAGTCCACGGCCCGGGGGAACCCAGTACTTC. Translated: CASSPRPGGTQYF.

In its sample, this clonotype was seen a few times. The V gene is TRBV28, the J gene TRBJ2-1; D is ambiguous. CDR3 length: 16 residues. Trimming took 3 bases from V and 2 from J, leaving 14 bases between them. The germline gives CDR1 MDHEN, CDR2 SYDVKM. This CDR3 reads CASSFAWGSAYNEQFF. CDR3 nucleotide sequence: TGTGCCAGCAGTTTCGCGTGGGGTTCGGCCTACAATGAGCAGTTCTTC.

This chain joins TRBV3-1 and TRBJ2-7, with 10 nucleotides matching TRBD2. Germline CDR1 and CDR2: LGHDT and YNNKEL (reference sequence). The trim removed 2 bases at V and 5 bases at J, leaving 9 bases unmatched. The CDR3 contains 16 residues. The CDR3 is CASSQHFKREGHEQYF. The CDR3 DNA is TGTGCCAGCAGCCAACACTTTAAGCGGGAGGGCCACGAGCAGTACTTC.

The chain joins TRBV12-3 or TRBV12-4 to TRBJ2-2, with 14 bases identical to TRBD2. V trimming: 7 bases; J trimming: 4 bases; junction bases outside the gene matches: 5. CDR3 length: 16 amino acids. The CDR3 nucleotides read TGTGCCAGCACCCCAGGGACTAGCGGGAGCACCGGGGAGCTGTTTTTT. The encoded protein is CASTPGTSGSTGELFF.

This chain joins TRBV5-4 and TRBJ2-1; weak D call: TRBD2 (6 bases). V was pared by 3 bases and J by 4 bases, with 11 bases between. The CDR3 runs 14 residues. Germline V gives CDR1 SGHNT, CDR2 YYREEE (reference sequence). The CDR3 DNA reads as TGTGCCAGCAGCTGGGGGGTAGGGTACAATGAGCAGTTCTTC. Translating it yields CASSWGVGYNEQFF.

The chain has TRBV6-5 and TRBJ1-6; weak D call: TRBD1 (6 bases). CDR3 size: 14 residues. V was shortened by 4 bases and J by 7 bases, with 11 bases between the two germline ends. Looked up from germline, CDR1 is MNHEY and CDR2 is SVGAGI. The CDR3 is CASSSRDNNSPLHF. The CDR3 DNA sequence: TGTGCCAGCAGTTCCCGGGACAACAATTCACCCCTCCACTTT.

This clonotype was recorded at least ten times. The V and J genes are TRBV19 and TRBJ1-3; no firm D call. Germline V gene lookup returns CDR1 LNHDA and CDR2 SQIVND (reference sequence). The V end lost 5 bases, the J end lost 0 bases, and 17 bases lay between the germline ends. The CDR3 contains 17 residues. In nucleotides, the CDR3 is TGTGCCAGTAGTCCCTCCGGGTCGTACCTCTCTGGAAACACCATATATTTT. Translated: CASSPSGSYLSGNTIYF.

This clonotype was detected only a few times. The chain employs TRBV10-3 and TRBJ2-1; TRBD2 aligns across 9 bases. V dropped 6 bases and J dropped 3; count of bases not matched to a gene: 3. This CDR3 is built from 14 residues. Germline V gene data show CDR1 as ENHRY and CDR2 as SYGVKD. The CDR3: CAIRKREDYNEQFF. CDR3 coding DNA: TGTGCCATCAGGAAGCGGGAGGACTACAATGAGCAGTTCTTC.

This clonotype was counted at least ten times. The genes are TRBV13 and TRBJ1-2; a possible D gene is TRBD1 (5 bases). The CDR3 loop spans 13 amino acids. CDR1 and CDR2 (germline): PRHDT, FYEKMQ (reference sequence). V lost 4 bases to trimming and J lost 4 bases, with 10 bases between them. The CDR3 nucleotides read TGTGCCAGCAGCTCCCAGGGTTCCTATGGCTACACCTTC. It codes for CASSSQGSYGYTF.

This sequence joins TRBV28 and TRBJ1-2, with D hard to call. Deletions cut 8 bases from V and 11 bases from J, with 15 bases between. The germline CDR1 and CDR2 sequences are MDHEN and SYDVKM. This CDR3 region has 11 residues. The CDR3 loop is CASHRASLYTF. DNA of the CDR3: TGTGCCAGCCATCGTGCATCCCTTTACACCTTC.

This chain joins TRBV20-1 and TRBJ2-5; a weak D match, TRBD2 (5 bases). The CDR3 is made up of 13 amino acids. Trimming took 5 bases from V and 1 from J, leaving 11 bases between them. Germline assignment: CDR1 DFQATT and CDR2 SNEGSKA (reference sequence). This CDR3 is CSAGESAQETQYF. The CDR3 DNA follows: TGCAGTGCTGGGGAGTCGGCCCAAGAGACCCAGTACTTC.

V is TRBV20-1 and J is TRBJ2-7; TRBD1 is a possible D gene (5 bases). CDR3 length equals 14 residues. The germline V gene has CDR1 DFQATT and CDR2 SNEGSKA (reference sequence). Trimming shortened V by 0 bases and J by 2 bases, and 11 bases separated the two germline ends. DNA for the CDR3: TGCAGTGCTAGAGATCTGGTCAGGGCCTACGAGCAGTACTTC. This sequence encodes CSARDLVRAYEQYF.

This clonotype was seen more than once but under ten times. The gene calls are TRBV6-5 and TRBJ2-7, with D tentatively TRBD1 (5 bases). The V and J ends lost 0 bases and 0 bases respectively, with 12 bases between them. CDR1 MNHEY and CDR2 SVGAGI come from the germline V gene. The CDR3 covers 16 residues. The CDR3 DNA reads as TGTGCCAGCAGTTACTCGTTGGAGACAGTCTCCTACGAGCAGTACTTC. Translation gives CASSYSLETVSYEQYF.

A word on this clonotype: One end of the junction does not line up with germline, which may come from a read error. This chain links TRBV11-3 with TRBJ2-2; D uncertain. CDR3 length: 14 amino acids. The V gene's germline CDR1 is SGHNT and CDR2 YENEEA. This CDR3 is CASSSNHSTWELFF. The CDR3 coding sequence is TGTGCCAGCAGCTCAAACCACAGCACCTGGGAGCTGTTTTTT.

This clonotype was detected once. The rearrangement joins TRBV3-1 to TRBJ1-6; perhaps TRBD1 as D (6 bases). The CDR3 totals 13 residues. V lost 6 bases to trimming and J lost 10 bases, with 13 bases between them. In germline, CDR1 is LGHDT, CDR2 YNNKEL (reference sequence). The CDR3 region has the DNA TGTGCCAGCAGACGGCAGGGGTCATCACCCCTCCACTTT. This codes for CASRRQGSSPLHF.

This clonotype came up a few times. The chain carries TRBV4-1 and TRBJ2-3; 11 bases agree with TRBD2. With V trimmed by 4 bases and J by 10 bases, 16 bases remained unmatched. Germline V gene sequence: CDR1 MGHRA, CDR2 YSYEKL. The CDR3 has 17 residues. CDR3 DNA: TGCGCCAGCAGCCCCATAGCGGGGGGGCGGCCCAGGCTCGCGCAGTATTTT. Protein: CASSPIAGGRPRLAQYF.

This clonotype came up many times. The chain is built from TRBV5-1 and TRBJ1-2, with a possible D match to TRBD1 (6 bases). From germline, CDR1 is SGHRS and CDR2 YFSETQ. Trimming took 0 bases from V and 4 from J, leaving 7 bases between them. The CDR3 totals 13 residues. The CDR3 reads CASSLEGGYGYTF. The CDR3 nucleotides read TGCGCCAGCAGCTTGGAGGGGGGCTATGGCTACACCTTC.